This T cell receptor beta chain was sequenced for a study of Ad26.COV2.S vaccination and SARS-CoV-2 variants. This clone was detected a few times. Germline V gene lookup returns CDR1 SGHVS and CDR2 FQNEAQ. This CDR3 has 13 residues. V lost 7 bases to trimming and J lost 6 bases, with 15 bases between them. TCRdb's copy holds only in-frame clones and misses some; the assay was immunoSEQ multiplex PCR. The sample has around 340,000 clones; around 89% are singletons. The treatment was: some 19 received Ad26.COV2.S at low or high dose, single or two shots; several received placebo; per-sample allocation not given. It was on day 63 after the first vaccine or placebo injection that samples were taken.

The TCR originated in a person aged 18 to 59 who received the Ad26.COV2.S COVID-19 vaccine or a placebo. V and J are TRBV7-8 and TRBJ1-2, with TRBD1 as a possible D gene (6 bases). Sample: peripheral blood, taken in a trial of Ad26.COV2.S vaccine versus placebo. The CDR3 region is CASTGQYLDGYTF. CDR3 nucleotide sequence: TGTGCCAGCACCGGACAGTATCTGGATGGCTACACCTTC.